The 30 T cell receptor beta chains below were found in one sample sequenced in a study of blood T cell dynamics during melanoma immunotherapy. Assay used: immunoSEQ multiplex PCR; TCRdb lists only in-frame clones, some missing. The sample lists roughly 30,000 clones; approximately 88% were seen once. Time point described: week 3, after first cycle of checkpoint inhibitor. This sample comprised blood, obtained from a patient treated with checkpoint blockade. The source is a human donor with melanoma.

The gene calls are TRBV27 and TRBJ1-4; a weak D match, TRBD1 (5 bases). CDR1 and CDR2 from the germline V gene are MNHEY and SMNVEV (reference sequence). Trimming took 3 bases from V and 8 from J, leaving 13 bases between them. CDR3 length equals 14 residues. The CDR3 loop is CASSLARGGEKLFF. DNA for the CDR3: TGTGCCAGCAGTTTGGCCCGGGGCGGGGAAAAACTGTTTTTT.

This rearrangement joins TRBV5-1 to TRBJ2-3; possibly TRBD1 for D (5 bases). Trimming left V 6 bases short and J 0 bases short, with 17 bases between. This CDR3 spans 16 amino acids. From germline, CDR1 is SGHRS and CDR2 YFSETQ. CDR3 protein: CASNYRGQASTDTQYF. The CDR3 nucleotides are TGCGCCAGCAACTATAGAGGACAAGCTAGCACAGATACGCAGTATTTT. The full variable domain, in which reference TRBV5-1 and TRBJ2-3 provide the parts outside the CDR3, is KAGVTQTPRYLIKTRGQQVTLSCSPISGHRSVSWYQQTPGQGLQFLFEYFSETQRNKGNFPGRFSGRQFSNSRSEMNVSTLELGDSALYLCASNYRGQASTDTQYFGPGTRLTVL.

In DNA form, the CDR3 reads TGTGCCAGCAGCCCCTCGGGACTGGCCCGCTCTGGGGCCAACGTCCTGACTTTC. It encodes CASSPSGLARSGANVLTF. The V call is TRBV9, the J call TRBJ2-6, with D tentatively TRBD2 (6 bases). Trimming took 4 bases from V and 0 from J, leaving 17 bases between them. The germline V gene has CDR1 SGDLS and CDR2 YYNGEE. The CDR3 runs 18 residues.

V usage is TRBV12-2 and J usage is TRBJ2-3. TRBV12-2 is recorded as a pseudogene. This CDR3 has 16 amino acids. CDR3: CASRPDREGITDTQYF. The CDR3, as DNA: TGTGCAAGTCGCCCAGACAGGGAGGGGATCACAGATACGCAGTATTTT.

V is TRBV19 and J is TRBJ2-1, with 8 positions matching TRBD2. This CDR3 has 16 residues. With 5 bases clipped from V and 4 bases from J, the junction kept 10 bases outside the gene matches. Germline CDR1 LNHDA, CDR2 SQIVND (reference sequence). This chain's CDR3 is CASSRSGTRGYNEQFF. CDR3 DNA sequence: TGTGCCAGTAGTCGCAGCGGGACTAGGGGGTACAATGAGCAGTTCTTC.

This chain uses TRBV5-8 with TRBJ1-4; no definite D call. Germline V lookup: CDR1 SGHTS, CDR2 YDEGEE. V gave up 3 bases and J gave up 7 bases, with 16 bases separating them. CDR3 length: 15 residues. CDR3 residues: CASSSGRQGSEKLFF. The DNA for the CDR3 is TGTGCCAGCAGCTCAGGCCGACAAGGTAGTGAAAAACTGTTTTTT.

The V and J genes are TRBV14 and TRBJ2-7; D is ambiguous. V was cut by 4 bases and J by 5 bases, with 21 bases left in between. This CDR3 is 16 amino acids long. Germline lookup yields CDR1 SGHDN and CDR2 FVKESK. This CDR3 is CASSPSIDQPLHEQYF. CDR3 bases: TGTGCCAGCAGCCCCTCGATTGACCAACCCCTCCACGAGCAGTACTTC.

J is TRBJ1-5 and V is TRBV20-1, with no clear D. The ends were cut back, 3 bases at V and 12 bases at J, with 12 bases in the middle. This CDR3 comprises 11 residues. Germline CDR1 reads DFQATT; CDR2 reads SNEGSKA (reference sequence). The CDR3 protein is CSARSDTGQHF. For the CDR3, the DNA is TGCAGTGCTAGGAGCGACACGGGCCAGCATTTT.

The V and J genes are TRBV25-1 and TRBJ2-7; the D is unclear. The germline CDR1 and CDR2 sequences are MGHDK and SYGVNS. The CDR3 is 14 residues long. With 3 bases removed from V and 2 bases from J, the gap between germline ends came to 11 bases. In nucleotides, the CDR3 is TGTGCCAGCAGTGACGCGGTCTTTCCCTACGAGCAGTACTTC. Its translation: CASSDAVFPYEQYF.

The genes are TRBV7-2 and TRBJ1-1; no definite D call. This CDR3 spans 13 amino acids. V was trimmed by 1 base and J by 6 bases, leaving 9 bases between them. Germline values: CDR1 SGHTA, CDR2 FQGNSA. CDR3 sequence (DNA): TGTGCCAGCAGCTTAGGAGCCCGCGCTGAAGCTTTCTTT. Amino acid sequence: CASSLGARAEAFF. Based on the CDR3 plus reference TRBV7-2 and TRBJ1-1, the full variable domain is GAGVSQSPSNKVTEKGKDVELRCDPISGHTALYWYRQSLGQGLEFLIYFQGNSAPDKSGLPSDRFSAERTGGSVSTLTIQRTQQEDSAVYLCASSLGARAEAFFGQGTRLTVV.

The chain joins TRBV6-1 to TRBJ1-1; D is undetermined. CDR3 length: 13 amino acids. Deletions cut 8 bases from V and 2 bases from J, with 12 bases between. Germline V CDR1 and CDR2: MNHNS, SASEGT. The CDR3 DNA reads as TGTGCCAGCTGTACAGAGCTAAACACTGAAGCTTTCTTT. Translated, it gives CASCTELNTEAFF.

This sequence joins TRBV29-1 and TRBJ1-2; 9 nucleotides line up with TRBD1. The V and J ends lost 5 bases and 0 bases, in that order; junction bases with no gene match: 7. The CDR3 length is 15 residues. Germline lookup yields CDR1 SQVTM and CDR2 ANQGSEA. This CDR3 is CSVPTTGGTNYGYTF. The CDR3 DNA is TGCAGCGTTCCCACTACAGGGGGCACTAACTATGGCTACACCTTC.

The CDR3 bases are TGTGCCAGCGCAACCGGGACAGCAGACACAGATACGCAGTATTTT. Amino acids: CASATGTADTDTQYF. V is TRBV10-3 and J is TRBJ2-3; 7 bases fit TRBD1. The CDR3 is made up of 15 amino acids. Trimming at V came to 10 bases and at J to 2 bases, leaving 12 bases not matched to a gene. Per germline, CDR1 ENHRY and CDR2 SYGVKD.

This clone was seen a single time. V and J are TRBV28 and TRBJ1-5; 7 nucleotides agree with TRBD1. The length of the CDR3 is 16 residues. Germline CDR1 MDHEN, CDR2 SYDVKM. The V segment lost 2 bases and the J segment 2 bases; nucleotides outside the gene matches: 6. Here the CDR3 DNA reads TGTGCCAGCAGTTTAAACAGGGGAGCTGGCAATCAGCCCCAGCATTTT. Amino acid sequence: CASSLNRGAGNQPQHF.

This clone was recorded once. This chain links TRBV27 with TRBJ1-2; maybe TRBD1 (6 bases). The germline V and J ends were trimmed by 3 bases and 8 bases, with 13 bases remaining between them. Germline V gene lookup returns CDR1 MNHEY and CDR2 SMNVEV (reference sequence). The CDR3 loop spans 13 amino acids. CDR3 in amino acids: CASSFLQGGGYTF. CDR3 in DNA: TGTGCCAGCAGTTTTTTACAGGGCGGCGGCTACACCTTC.

The chain couples TRBV4-1 to TRBJ1-2; D not certain. This CDR3 spans 20 amino acids. The germline CDR1 and CDR2 sequences are MGHRA and YSYEKL. V was cut by 0 bases and J by 0 bases, with 23 bases left in between. The CDR3 sequence: CASSQEASAYSDTANYGYTF. For the CDR3, the DNA is TGCGCCAGCAGCCAAGAGGCCTCTGCGTACAGCGATACAGCTAACTATGGCTACACCTTC.

On this clone itself: One junction end does not reproduce the germline sequence, and a read error may be involved. The chain carries TRBV7-7 and TRBJ2-3; TRBD2 is a possible D gene (5 bases). Germline V gene lookup returns CDR1 SSHAT and CDR2 FNYEAQ (reference sequence). The CDR3 contains 13 residues. CDR3 DNA: TGTGCTAGCAGCCCGACCTCGGGGGATACGCAGTATTTT. This codes for CASSPTSGDTQYF.

The rearrangement joins TRBV5-4 to TRBJ1-6, with TRBD1 as a possible D gene (5 bases). Germline CDR1 and CDR2: SGHNT and YYREEE (reference sequence). Trimming took 4 bases from V and 6 from J, leaving 20 bases between them. This CDR3 contains 17 residues. This chain's CDR3 is CASSQGGTGLGNSPLHF. The CDR3 DNA reads TGTGCCAGCAGCCAGGGAGGAACGGGTCTCGGTAATTCACCCCTCCACTTT. The entire variable domain, with the rest obtained from reference TRBV5-4 and TRBJ1-6, is as follows: ETGVTQSPTHLIKTRGQQVTLRCSSQSGHNTVSWYQQALGQGPQFIFQYYREEENGRGNFPPRFSGLQFPNYSSELNVNALELDDSALYLCASSQGGTGLGNSPLHFGNGTRLTVT.

This sequence joins TRBV7-8 and TRBJ2-4; 11 bases match TRBD1. The germline V gene has CDR1 SGHVS and CDR2 FQNEAQ. The CDR3 has 21 amino acids. V gave up 6 bases and J gave up 4 bases; unmatched junction bases: 23. The CDR3 DNA follows: TGTGCCAGCAGTTCACTCGGGACAGGGGGGTTTTTGGGCATGGGGAAAAACATTCAGTACTTC. It is translated as CASSSLGTGGFLGMGKNIQYF.

This sequence joins TRBV6-1 and TRBJ1-2; TRBD1 matches at 7 bases. The CDR3 has 13 residues. Germline CDR1 reads MNHNS; CDR2 reads SASEGT. After removal of 7 bases from V and 1 base from J, the junction contained 3 bases not matched to a gene. In nucleotides, the CDR3 is TGTGCCAGCACAGGGGGTCTTAACTATGGCTACACCTTC. This sequence encodes CASTGGLNYGYTF.

The V and J genes are TRBV2 and TRBJ2-2; the D gene is possibly TRBD1 (6 bases). Germline CDR1 SNHLY, CDR2 FYNNEI. The V and J ends lost 10 bases and 6 bases respectively, with 18 bases between them. The CDR3 covers 14 residues. The CDR3 is CATLARDTSGELFF. In DNA, the CDR3 is TGTGCCACCCTAGCCCGGGACACCTCCGGGGAGCTGTTTTTT.

The V and J genes are TRBV5-6 and TRBJ2-5; D call uncertain. The V end was cut by 4 bases, the J end by 0 bases, with 19 bases between. The CDR3 sequence is 17 residues long. Germline values: CDR1 SGHDT, CDR2 YYEEEE. CDR3 bases: TGTGCCAGCAGCATAGATCGACAAGTCATGTACCAAGAGACCCAGTACTTC. Protein sequence: CASSIDRQVMYQETQYF.

The chain combines TRBV5-6 with TRBJ2-1, with 9 positions matching TRBD2. The germline gives CDR1 SGHDT, CDR2 YYEEEE. The CDR3 totals 17 residues. V lost 0 bases and J lost 7; bases outside the gene matches: 11. The CDR3 protein is CASSLAPLAGGPNEQFF. CDR3 bases: TGTGCCAGCAGCTTGGCCCCCCTGGCGGGAGGGCCAAATGAGCAGTTCTTC.

The rearrangement joins TRBV7-6 to TRBJ1-5; no firm D call. CDR1 and CDR2 (germline): SGHVS, FNYEAQ. V lost 2 bases, J lost 0 bases, and 8 bases lay in between. This CDR3 region has 15 residues. CDR3 protein: CASSLLPGSNQPQHF. CDR3 DNA sequence: TGTGCCAGCAGCTTATTGCCGGGTAGCAATCAGCCCCAGCATTTT. The whole variable domain, filled in from reference TRBV7-6 and TRBJ1-5, reads GAGVSQSPRYKVTKRGQDVALRCDPISGHVSLYWYRQALGQGPEFLTYFNYEAQQDKSGLPNDRFSAERPEGSISTLTIQRTEQRDSAMYRCASSLLPGSNQPQHFGDGTRLSIL.

J is TRBJ1-2 and V is TRBV5-5, with D perhaps TRBD1 (5 bases). This CDR3 has 17 amino acids. V was cut by 1 base and J by 7 bases, with 23 bases left in between. Germline assignment: CDR1 SGHKS and CDR2 YYEKEE (reference sequence). Written as DNA, the CDR3 is TGTGCCAGCAGCTTGCAGTTATCGGGACTTGGTGCAGGTGGCTACACCTTC. It specifies CASSLQLSGLGAGGYTF.

This chain joins TRBV4-2 and TRBJ1-2, with D perhaps matching TRBD1 (6 bases). In germline, CDR1 is LGHNA, CDR2 YNFKEQ. V dropped 3 bases and J dropped 8 bases, with 19 bases sitting between them. The CDR3 loop spans 15 amino acids. CDR3 loop: CASSHHGTLGRGYTF. DNA for the CDR3: TGTGCCAGCAGCCACCACGGGACACTAGGTCGGGGCTACACCTTC.

The V call is TRBV27, the J call TRBJ2-5, with D maybe TRBD1 (6 bases). Trimming stripped 3 bases from V and 11 bases from J, with 16 bases between. The CDR3 spans 13 residues. Germline V gene data show CDR1 as MNHEY and CDR2 as SMNVEV (reference sequence). The CDR3 sequence: CASSFGTSFGQYF. The CDR3 bases are TGTGCCAGCAGTTTTGGGACATCCTTTGGACAGTACTTC.

The chain employs TRBV6-5 and TRBJ1-2; TRBD1 might be the D (6 bases). CDR1 and CDR2 (germline): MNHEY, SVGAGI. This CDR3 has 15 residues. Trimming took 4 bases from V and 4 from J, leaving 16 bases between them. This CDR3 is CASSFELRGGYGYTF. The DNA for the CDR3 is TGTGCCAGCAGTTTCGAACTCAGGGGTGGCTATGGCTACACCTTC.

In DNA, the CDR3 is TGTGCCAGCAGTTATCAGGATCAGCCCCAGCATTTT. This codes for CASSYQDQPQHF. The gene calls are TRBV6-6 and TRBJ1-5; unclear D gene. Between the trimmed V and J ends, which lost 3 bases and 5 bases, there was a span of 5 bases. This CDR3 spans 12 amino acids. Germline V lookup: CDR1 MNHNY, CDR2 SVGAGI (reference sequence).

The chain carries TRBV5-1 and TRBJ2-6; D not resolved. CDR3 length: 14 amino acids. Trimming took 4 bases from V and 4 from J, leaving 9 bases between them. Germline V gene sequence: CDR1 SGHRS, CDR2 YFSETQ. The CDR3 here is CASSASEGANVLTF. The DNA of the CDR3 is TGCGCCAGCAGCGCCTCTGAGGGGGCCAACGTCCTGACTTTC.